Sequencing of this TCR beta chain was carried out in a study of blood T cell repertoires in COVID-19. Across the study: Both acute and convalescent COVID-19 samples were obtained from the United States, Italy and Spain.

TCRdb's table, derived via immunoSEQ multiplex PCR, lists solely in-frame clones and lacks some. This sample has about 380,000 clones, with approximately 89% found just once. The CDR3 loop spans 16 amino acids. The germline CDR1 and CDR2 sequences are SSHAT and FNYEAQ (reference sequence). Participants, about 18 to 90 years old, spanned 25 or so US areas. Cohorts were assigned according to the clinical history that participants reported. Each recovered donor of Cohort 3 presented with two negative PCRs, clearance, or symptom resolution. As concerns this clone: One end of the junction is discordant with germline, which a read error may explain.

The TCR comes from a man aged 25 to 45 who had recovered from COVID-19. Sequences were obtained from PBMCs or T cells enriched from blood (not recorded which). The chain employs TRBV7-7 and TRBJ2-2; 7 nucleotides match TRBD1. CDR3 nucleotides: TGTGCTAGCAGCTCTCGGACAGGCGCGAACACCGGGGAGCTGTTTTTT. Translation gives CASSSRTGANTGELFF.